This entry lists 5 T cell receptor beta chains sequenced from one sample in a study of beta chain features in type 1 diabetes. The isolated RNA, all of it, was reverse transcribed, so expressed TCRB transcripts were what got sequenced. Data came from immunoSEQ multiplex PCR; TCRdb stores just in-frame clones and leaves some out. The data show roughly 400,000 clones, with 9.6% seen just once and approximately 0.6% held by the top ten. Study-level points and caveats: Shortening of TCRB CDR3s, moderate but significant, appeared in all four CD4+ subsets of Type 1 diabetes patients.

These TCRs are of unknown antigen specificity. The sample consisted of central memory CD4+ T cells from blood. These receptors were obtained from a man between 25 and 39 years old with type 1 diabetes.

There are a few counts of this clone. The gene calls are TRBV7-3 and TRBJ1-1, with D hard to call. Trimming cost V 5 bases and J 0 bases, with 7 bases left between them. Germline V lookup: CDR1 SGHTA, CDR2 FQGTGA. The CDR3 consists of 13 residues. The CDR3 region has the DNA TGTGCCAGCAGCCCCTACTTGAACACTGAAGCTTTCTTT. Its translation is CASSPYLNTEAFF.

This clone was observed a few times. V gene TRBV9 combines with J gene TRBJ2-7, with a tentative D call TRBD1 (6 bases). V was clipped by 3 bases and J by 5 bases, with 21 bases between them. This CDR3 contains 16 residues. Looked up from germline, CDR1 is SGDLS and CDR2 is YYNGEE. CDR3 residues: CASSEGLRAGDHEQYF. For the CDR3, the DNA is TGTGCCAGCAGCGAGGGGTTGAGGGCAGGGGACCACGAGCAGTACTTC.

The chain uses TRBV11-3 and TRBJ2-7; D call uncertain. Germline V gene lookup returns CDR1 SGHNT and CDR2 YENEEA. This CDR3 has 12 residues. V was shortened by 5 bases and J by 1 base, with 6 bases between the two germline ends. The CDR3, as DNA: TGTGCCAGCAGCGTTGGATCCTACGAGCAGTACTTC. This encodes CASSVGSYEQYF.

This clone has a handful of counts. V usage is TRBV27 and J usage is TRBJ2-7; maybe TRBD2 (6 bases). The V gene's germline CDR1 is MNHEY and CDR2 SMNVEV (reference sequence). V gave up 8 bases and J gave up 4 bases, with 9 bases separating them. The CDR3 is 11 amino acids. CDR3 sequence (DNA): TGTGCCAGCGGGGGGTCTTACGAGCAGTACTTC. It codes for CASGGSYEQYF.

This chain uses TRBV12-2 with TRBJ2-7; TRBD1 was called by the table and not checked on the DNA. TRBV12-2 is reported as a pseudogene. There are 15 residues in the CDR3. CDR3 sequence: CASRRFWTGAAEQYF. DNA of the CDR3: TGTGCAAGTCGCCGATTTTGGACAGGGGCGGCCGAGCAGTACTTC.